This T cell receptor (beta chain) was sequenced during a study of blood T cell repertoires in COVID-19. With 2 bases removed from V and 2 bases from J, the gap between germline ends came to 4 bases. The CDR3 is 12 amino acids. Germline V lookup: CDR1 ENHRY, CDR2 SYGVKD. Seattle-derived patients entered the study during active infection and were followed longitudinally. Assay used: immunoSEQ multiplex PCR; TCRdb lists only in-frame clones, some missing. The table includes roughly 460,000 clones, 70% to 90% detected once. The chain employs TRBV10-3 and TRBJ2-7; D gene ambiguous. Material: peripheral blood. This clonotype was sampled from a young man with COVID-19, enrolled during active disease. The DNA for the CDR3 is TGTGCCATCAGTGAGACAGCCTACGAGCAGTACTTC. Translating it yields CAISETAYEQYF.